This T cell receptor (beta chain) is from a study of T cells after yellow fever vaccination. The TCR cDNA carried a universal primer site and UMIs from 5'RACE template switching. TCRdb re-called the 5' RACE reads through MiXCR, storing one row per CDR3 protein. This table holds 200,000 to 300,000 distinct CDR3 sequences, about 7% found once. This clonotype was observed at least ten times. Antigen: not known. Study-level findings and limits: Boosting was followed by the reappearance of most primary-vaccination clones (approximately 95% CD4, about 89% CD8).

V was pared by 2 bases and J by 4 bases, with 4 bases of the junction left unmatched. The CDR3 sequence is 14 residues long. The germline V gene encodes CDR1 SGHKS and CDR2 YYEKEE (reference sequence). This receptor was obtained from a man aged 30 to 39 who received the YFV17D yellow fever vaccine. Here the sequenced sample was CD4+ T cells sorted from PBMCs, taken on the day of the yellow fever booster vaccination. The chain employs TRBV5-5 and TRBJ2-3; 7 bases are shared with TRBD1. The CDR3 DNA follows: TGTGCCAGCAGCTTAACGACAGGGTCAGATACGCAGTATTTT. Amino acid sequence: CASSLTTGSDTQYF.